These 32 T cell receptor beta chains share one sample of origin, sequenced in a study of metastatic and nonmetastatic thyroid tumors (dated by TCRdb to about 2020). Preparation of the library involved PCR. These reads were obtained on an Illumina HiSeq 4000. Clones were called with MiXCR by TCRdb after fastp trimmed the public reads at Q25, and only in-frame beta chains were retained. For this sample the table gives about 64,000 clones, of which roughly 4% were detected only once. The top ten clonotypes cover about a fifth of the sample. No patient had received any treatment before thyroid surgery. Sequencing was carried out using blood. The source of these receptors is a female donor with papillary thyroid cancer or a benign thyroid nodule (not recorded which). Some clones in this sample may be carry-over from other donors' samples.

As regards this clone: The sample has other DNA sequences that encode this CDR3 too. The genes are TRBV15 and TRBJ1-3; D remains unclear. Germline CDR1 reads LNHNV; CDR2 reads YYDKDF (reference sequence). V was shortened by 5 bases and J by 1 base, with 9 bases between the two germline ends. The CDR3 is 14 amino acids. The CDR3 DNA reads TGTGCCACCAGCCCGAGAGGGTCTGGAAACACCATATATTTT. This sequence encodes CATSPRGSGNTIYF. The full variable domain, in which reference TRBV15 and TRBJ1-3 provide the parts outside the CDR3, is DAMVIQNPRYQVTQFGKPVTLSCSQTLNHNVMYWYQQKSSQAPKLLFHYYDKDFNNEADTPDNFQSRRPNTSFCFLDIRSPGLGDTAMYLCATSPRGSGNTIYFGEGSWLTVV.

This clone was picked up many times. The CDR3 DNA reads TGCGCCAGCAGCTTGTACGGGAGGGACGAGCAGTACTTC. This codes for CASSLYGRDEQYF. The V call is TRBV5-1, the J call TRBJ2-7; the match to TRBD2 covers 8 bases. Germline V gene data show CDR1 as SGHRS and CDR2 as YFSETQ. The junction had 2 bases not matched to a gene; V was cut back by 1 base and J by 5 bases. CDR3 length equals 13 residues.

In its sample, this clone was seen many times. The genes are TRBV20-1 and TRBJ1-3, with D hard to call. Trimming shortened V by 6 bases and J by 0 bases, and 12 bases separated the two germline ends. Germline V gene data show CDR1 as DFQATT and CDR2 as SNEGSKA (reference sequence). The CDR3 has 14 amino acids. The CDR3 region has the DNA TGCAGTGCCCGACACTCCTACTCTGGAAACACCATATATTTT. Amino acid sequence: CSARHSYSGNTIYF.

This clone has only a few counts. Possible read error: a much larger clone is one base away. The chain has TRBV14 and TRBJ2-2; D might be TRBD2 (5 bases). This CDR3 contains 13 residues. Germline CDR1 reads SGHDN; CDR2 reads FVKESK. V lost 11 bases and J 8 bases, leaving 18 bases between the germline ends. This chain's CDR3 is CAGSSGPGGELFF. CDR3 DNA sequence: TGTGCCGGTTCTTCCGGACCGGGGGGGGAGCTGTTTTTT.

This clone has at least ten counts. This chain joins TRBV5-5 and TRBJ2-1; TRBD2 matches at 8 bases. CDR3 length equals 14 residues. J was trimmed by 10 bases and V by 2 bases; bases with no gene match: 8. Germline CDR1 reads SGHKS; CDR2 reads YYEKEE (reference sequence). As DNA, the CDR3 is TGTGCCAGCAGCTTTGCGGGGGGTGGTTTCGAGCAGTTCTTC. Its protein product is CASSFAGGGFEQFF.

This clone was seen at least ten times. V is TRBV13 and J is TRBJ2-4, with 10 positions matching TRBD2. This CDR3 comprises 14 residues. J gave up 7 bases and V 4 bases, and 4 bases lay outside the gene matches. CDR1 PRHDT and CDR2 FYEKMQ come from the germline V gene (reference sequence). The CDR3, as DNA: TGTGCCAGCAGCTCGGGACTAGCGAGGAACATTCAGTACTTC. Translation: CASSSGLARNIQYF.

In its sample, this clone is medium-sized. The chain has TRBV28 and TRBJ1-2, with TRBD1 matching over 7 bases. Trimming took 4 bases from V and 1 from J; bases not matched to a gene: 3. This CDR3 region has 14 residues. Germline CDR1 reads MDHEN; CDR2 reads SYDVKM. This CDR3 is CASSWGQNNYGYTF. CDR3 in DNA: TGTGCCAGCAGTTGGGGACAGAATAACTATGGCTACACCTTC.

This clone was observed many times. The sample contains more than one DNA sequence encoding this CDR3. The rearrangement joins TRBV4-1 to TRBJ1-3, with D possibly matching TRBD1 (5 bases). Germline CDR1 and CDR2: MGHRA and YSYEKL. The CDR3 spans 15 residues. Trimming cost V 4 bases and J 2 bases, with 12 bases left between them. The CDR3 here is CASSLLGTAGNTIYF. CDR3 coding DNA: TGCGCCAGCAGCCTGCTAGGGACGGCTGGAAACACCATATATTTT.

Notes on this clone: One junction end disagrees with the germline gene, perhaps due to a read error. This chain's CDR3 is CASSGHGRNLGQQCF. In DNA, the CDR3 is TGTGCCAGCAGTGGACACGGACGGAACCTGGGGCAGCAGTGCTTC. V is TRBV6-2 or TRBV6-3 and J is TRBJ2-7; tentative D call: TRBD1 (5 bases). The length of the CDR3 is 15 residues. The germline CDR1 and CDR2 sequences are MNHEY and SVGEGT.

There are many counts of this clone. The gene calls are TRBV7-3 and TRBJ2-1; D is undetermined. Germline loops: CDR1 SGHTA, CDR2 FQGTGA. Trimming took 0 bases from V and 5 from J, leaving 5 bases between them. This CDR3 spans 13 amino acids. The CDR3: CASSLTTHNEQFF. CDR3 nucleotides: TGTGCCAGCAGCTTAACAACTCACAATGAGCAGTTCTTC.

This clone was recorded many times. The chain links TRBV6-1 to TRBJ2-1; 13 bases agree with TRBD2. This CDR3 comprises 16 residues. Germline trimming cut 6 bases from V and 2 bases from J; bases unmatched to any gene: 4. Germline lookup yields CDR1 MNHNS and CDR2 SASEGT. The CDR3 sequence is CASRGLAGQAYNEQFF. Here the CDR3 DNA reads TGTGCCAGCAGGGGACTAGCGGGACAAGCCTACAATGAGCAGTTCTTC.

With regard to this clone: Other DNA sequences in this specimen translate into the identical CDR3. The chain has TRBV4-1 and TRBJ2-3, with TRBD2 matching 9 bases. The trim removed 5 bases at V and 1 base at J, leaving 1 base unmatched. This CDR3 contains 14 residues. The germline V gene has CDR1 MGHRA and CDR2 YSYEKL. CDR3 sequence (DNA): TGCGCCAGCAGCAGGACTAGCGGCACAGATACGCAGTATTTT. Its translation is CASSRTSGTDTQYF.

The sample holds many counts of this clone. The rearrangement links TRBV7-6 to TRBJ2-3, with no clear D. CDR1 is SGHVS, CDR2 FNYEAQ, per germline. Trimming cost V 1 base and J 1 base, with 6 bases left between them. The CDR3 has 14 residues. The CDR3 bases are TGTGCCAGCAGCTTAGGTTTGGGCACAGATACGCAGTATTTT. This sequence encodes CASSLGLGTDTQYF.

Many counts were recorded for this clone. This chain uses TRBV20-1 with TRBJ1-2; D gene ambiguous. Trimming left V 1 base short and J 3 bases short, with 9 bases between. CDR3 length: 13 amino acids. CDR1 is DFQATT, CDR2 SNEGSKA, per germline (reference sequence). CDR3 coding DNA: TGCAGTGCTAGAGTTGGGTCCTACTATGGCTACACCTTC. It encodes CSARVGSYYGYTF.

The V call is TRBV7-3, the J call TRBJ2-1; 12 bases are a match to TRBD2. The CDR3 is made up of 15 amino acids. Germline assignment: CDR1 SGHTA and CDR2 FQGTGA. V was clipped by 7 bases and J by 6 bases; unmatched bases: 7. Here the CDR3 DNA reads TGTGCCAGCAACCGAGGACTAGCGGGACCCAATGAGCAGTTCTTC. The encoded protein is CASNRGLAGPNEQFF.

This clone came up many times. The chain joins TRBV6-1 to TRBJ1-1, with D hard to call. V dropped 4 bases and J dropped 14 bases, with 14 bases sitting between them. Germline assignment: CDR1 MNHNS and CDR2 SASEGT. The CDR3 length is 11 residues. CDR3 in amino acids: CASSAAHEIFF. The CDR3 DNA sequence: TGTGCCAGCAGTGCAGCACATGAAATCTTCTTT.

The rearrangement joins TRBV12-3 or TRBV12-4 to TRBJ2-2; D uncertain. The ends were cut back, 2 bases at V and 7 bases at J, with 11 bases in the middle. The CDR3 sequence is 14 residues long. For the CDR3, the DNA is TGTGCCAGCAGTTTATCGCTAAAGGTCGGGGAGCTGTTTTTT. Translated, it gives CASSLSLKVGELFF.

This clone is labeled as medium-sized. The chain recombines TRBV20-1 with TRBJ2-7; TRBD2 aligns across 10 bases. The germline V gene encodes CDR1 DFQATT and CDR2 SNEGSKA (reference sequence). CDR3 length equals 13 residues. CDR3 in amino acids: CSGRGTSDYEQYF. CDR3 coding DNA: TGCAGCGGCAGGGGGACTAGCGATTACGAGCAGTACTTC.

This clone has a handful of counts. The V gene is TRBV7-9, the J gene TRBJ2-3; the D gene is possibly TRBD2 (6 bases). The CDR3 extends over 19 amino acids. V gave up 5 bases and J gave up 0 bases, with 24 bases separating them. Germline assignment: CDR1 SEHNR and CDR2 FQNEAQ (reference sequence). In nucleotides, the CDR3 is TGTGCCAGCAGCAACCGGAGGGGCCGCACTAGGCTAAGCACAGATACGCAGTATTTT. This sequence encodes CASSNRRGRTRLSTDTQYF.

This clone was found a few times. The rearrangement uses TRBV20-1 and TRBJ2-2; D perhaps matches TRBD2 (6 bases). V was pared by 5 bases and J by 1 base, with 11 bases between. This CDR3 spans 14 amino acids. CDR1 DFQATT and CDR2 SNEGSKA come from the germline V gene (reference sequence). The CDR3 DNA is TGCAGTGCTTGGGACTTCGAGAACACCGGGGAGCTGTTTTTT. Translating gives CSAWDFENTGELFF.

The chain has TRBV6-1 and TRBJ1-5, with D maybe TRBD1 (6 bases). The CDR3 sequence is 14 residues long. CDR1 is MNHNS, CDR2 SASEGT, per germline. V lost 5 bases and J 5 bases, leaving 13 bases between the germline ends. For the CDR3, the DNA is TGTGCCAGCAGTATCCGGGACACCGATCAGCCCCAGCATTTT. As protein: CASSIRDTDQPQHF.

This rearrangement joins TRBV20-1 to TRBJ1-5; no clear D. Germline-derived CDR1 and CDR2 are DFQATT and SNEGSKA (reference sequence). CDR3 length: 14 amino acids. The V end was cut by 3 bases, the J end by 9 bases, with 18 bases between. CDR3 region: CSASSSGIRGPQHF. The DNA of the CDR3 is TGCAGTGCTAGTTCCTCAGGAATTCGGGGGCCCCAGCATTTT.

There are many counts of this clone. The chain uses TRBV18 and TRBJ1-2; no reliable D call. Germline V gene sequence: CDR1 KGHSH, CDR2 LQKENI. V was pared by 3 bases and J by 1 base, with 6 bases between. The CDR3 extends over 13 amino acids. The CDR3 reads CASSPTSNYGYTF. CDR3 sequence (DNA): TGTGCCAGCTCACCGACAAGTAACTATGGCTACACCTTC.

This clone showed up many times. The rearrangement uses TRBV15 and TRBJ2-2, with 8 bases lining up with TRBD1. CDR1 LNHNV and CDR2 YYDKDF come from the germline V gene (reference sequence). V shed 2 bases, J shed 6 bases, and the junction held 14 bases outside the gene matches. The CDR3 sequence is 18 residues long. For the CDR3, the DNA is TGTGCCACCAGCAGATCTGGTTGGGGACAGGACTTATCCGGGGAGCTGTTTTTT. Its protein is CATSRSGWGQDLSGELFF.

The chain links TRBV28 to TRBJ1-2; D is unclear. V lost 3 bases, J lost 3 bases, and 5 bases lay in between. Germline assignment: CDR1 MDHEN and CDR2 SYDVKM. The CDR3 contains 12 residues. The CDR3 DNA follows: TGTGCCAGCAGTTTGAGTGACTATGGCTACACCTTC. Amino acids: CASSLSDYGYTF.

This clone came up a few times. The V gene is TRBV28, the J gene TRBJ1-1; unclear D gene. The CDR3 totals 16 residues. The germline V and J ends were trimmed by 2 bases and 0 bases, with 13 bases remaining between them. Germline V gene sequence: CDR1 MDHEN, CDR2 SYDVKM. The chain's CDR3 is CASSLGELRVNTEAFF. CDR3 DNA sequence: TGTGCCAGCAGTTTAGGCGAACTGAGGGTGAACACTGAAGCTTTCTTT.

Many counts were recorded for this clone. A read error may be the cause here, since a much bigger clone is one base away. The identical CDR3 is also encoded by other nucleotide sequences in the sample. J is TRBJ1-1 and V is TRBV7-9; D unclear. The CDR3 has 13 residues. The germline V and J ends were trimmed by 5 bases and 11 bases, with 18 bases remaining between them. Germline V CDR1 and CDR2: SEHNR, FQNEAQ (reference sequence). CDR3 loop: CASSATTAHEAFF. The CDR3 region has the DNA TGTGCCAGCAGCGCAACTACAGCCCACGAGGCTTTCTTT.

The sample holds a few counts of this clone. Possible read error: a much larger clone is one base away. This sample also contains other DNA sequences that code for the same CDR3. The J gene is TRBJ2-1, the V gene TRBV14, with D hard to call. The germline gives CDR1 SGHDN, CDR2 FVKESK. The CDR3 is made up of 16 amino acids. In DNA form, the CDR3 reads TGTGCCAGCAGCGATCCGACTGCCCGTCCTTACAATGGGCAGTTCTTC. Translation gives CASSDPTARPYNGQFF.

This clone was seen many times. V and J are TRBV27 and TRBJ2-3, with 7 nucleotides matching TRBD2. This CDR3 is 18 amino acids long. The J segment lost 3 bases and the V segment lost 6 bases, leaving 18 bases of the junction unmatched. Germline-derived CDR1 and CDR2 are MNHEY and SMNVEV (reference sequence). The CDR3 region is CASSPRGIGRFGTDTQYF. The CDR3 region has the DNA TGTGCCAGCAGCCCTAGAGGGATCGGGAGGTTCGGGACAGATACGCAGTATTTT.

This clone was counted many times. The DNA for the CDR3 is TGTGCCAGCAGGTCCTCAGCGAACACCGGGGAGCTGTTTTTT. Amino acid sequence: CASRSSANTGELFF. This sequence joins TRBV9 and TRBJ2-2; no firm D call. Trimming shortened V by 5 bases and J by 0 bases, and 8 bases separated the two germline ends. The germline V gene encodes CDR1 SGDLS and CDR2 YYNGEE. There are 14 residues in the CDR3.

At least ten counts were recorded for this clone. CDR3 coding DNA: TGCAGTGCTAGAGCGGGACTCTCCTACAATGAGCAGTTCTTC. This translates into CSARAGLSYNEQFF. V and J are TRBV20-1 and TRBJ2-1; D is possibly TRBD2 (6 bases). Trimming took off 1 base at V and 0 bases at J, with 7 bases between the two ends. CDR1 and CDR2 from the germline V gene are DFQATT and SNEGSKA (reference sequence). CDR3 size: 14 residues.

This clone has a count of ten or more. The chain links TRBV7-3 to TRBJ2-1; D assignment may be TRBD1 or TRBD2 (5 bases each). The CDR3 runs 14 residues. The V and J ends lost 2 bases and 9 bases respectively, with 14 bases between them. Germline CDR1 reads SGHTA; CDR2 reads FQGTGA. The CDR3 loop reads CASSLGFSGGEQFF. The CDR3 nucleotides are TGTGCCAGCAGCTTAGGGTTTTCTGGGGGTGAGCAGTTCTTC.